This T cell receptor beta chain emerged from a study of cytomegalovirus exposure and HLA in healthy donors. The CDR3 is made up of 13 amino acids. Trimming left V 4 bases short and J 4 bases short, with 9 bases between. Germline-derived CDR1 and CDR2 are MNHNS and SASEGT. Primers: 60 Vbeta forward and 13 Jbeta reverse. Methods used by the authors: An analysis that came later counted roughly 80 million unique TCR beta chains, approximately 10 million shared. Sequencing was performed with immunoSEQ multiplex PCR; in TCRdb, only in-frame clones are kept and a portion is missing. The V and J calls and clone size come from that table; D and trimming were worked out from the DNA. The sample includes some 120,000 clones, around 83% of them seen just once.

V is TRBV6-1 and J is TRBJ2-3; the D is unclear. Sample: PBMCs. The TCR comes from a human donor in good health. This CDR3 is CASSAILADTQYF. The CDR3 DNA follows: TGTGCCAGCAGTGCGATCCTAGCAGATACGCAGTATTTT.